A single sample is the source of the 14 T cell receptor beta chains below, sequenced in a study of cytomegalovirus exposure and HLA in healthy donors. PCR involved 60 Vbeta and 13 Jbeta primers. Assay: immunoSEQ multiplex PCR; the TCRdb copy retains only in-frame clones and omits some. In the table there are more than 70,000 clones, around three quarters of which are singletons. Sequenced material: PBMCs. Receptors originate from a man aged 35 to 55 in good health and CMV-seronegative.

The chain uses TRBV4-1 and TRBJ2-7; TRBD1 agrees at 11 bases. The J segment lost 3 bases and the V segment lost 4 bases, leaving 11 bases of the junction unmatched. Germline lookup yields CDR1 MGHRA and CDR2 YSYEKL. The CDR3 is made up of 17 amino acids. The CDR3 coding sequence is TGCGCCAGCAGCCCGCAGGGGACAGGGGGAAATAACTACGAGCAGTACTTC. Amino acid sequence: CASSPQGTGGNNYEQYF.

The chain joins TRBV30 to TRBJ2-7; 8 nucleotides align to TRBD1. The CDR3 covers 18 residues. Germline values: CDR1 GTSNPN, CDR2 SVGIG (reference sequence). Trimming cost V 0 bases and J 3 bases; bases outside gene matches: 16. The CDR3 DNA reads TGTGCCTGGAGTGTACGGAGCAAGGGACAGGTTAGGTTCTACGAGCAGTACTTC. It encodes CAWSVRSKGQVRFYEQYF.

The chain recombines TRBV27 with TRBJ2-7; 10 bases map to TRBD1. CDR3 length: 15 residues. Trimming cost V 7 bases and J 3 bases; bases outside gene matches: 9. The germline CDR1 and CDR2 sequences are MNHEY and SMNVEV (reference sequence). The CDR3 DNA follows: TGTGCCAGCAAGGGGACGACAGGGGGCGTCTACGAGCAGTACTTC. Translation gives CASKGTTGGVYEQYF.

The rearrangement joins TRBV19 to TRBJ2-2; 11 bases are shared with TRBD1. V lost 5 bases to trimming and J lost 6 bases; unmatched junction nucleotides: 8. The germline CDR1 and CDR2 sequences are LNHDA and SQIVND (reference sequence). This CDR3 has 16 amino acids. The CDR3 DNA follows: TGTGCCAGTAGTTACAGGACAGGGGGCGAACCCGGGGAGCTGTTTTTT. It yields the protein CASSYRTGGEPGELFF.

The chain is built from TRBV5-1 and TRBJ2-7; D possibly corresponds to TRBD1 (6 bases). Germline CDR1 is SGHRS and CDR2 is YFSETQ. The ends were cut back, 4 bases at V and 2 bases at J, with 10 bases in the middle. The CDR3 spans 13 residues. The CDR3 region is CASSQQGPYEQYF. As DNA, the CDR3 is TGCGCCAGCAGCCAACAGGGCCCCTACGAGCAGTACTTC.

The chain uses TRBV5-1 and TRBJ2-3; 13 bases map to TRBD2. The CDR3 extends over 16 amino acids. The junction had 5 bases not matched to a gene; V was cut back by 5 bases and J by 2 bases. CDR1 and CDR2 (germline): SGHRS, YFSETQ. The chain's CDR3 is CASRMTSGGNTDTQYF. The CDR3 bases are TGCGCCAGCAGGATGACTAGCGGGGGGAACACAGATACGCAGTATTTT.

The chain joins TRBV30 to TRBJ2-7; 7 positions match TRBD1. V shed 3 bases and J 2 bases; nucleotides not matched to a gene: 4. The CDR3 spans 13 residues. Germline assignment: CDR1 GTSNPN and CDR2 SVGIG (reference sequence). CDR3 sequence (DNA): TGTGCCTGGAGCCCCGGGACAGCCTACGAGCAGTACTTC. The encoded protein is CAWSPGTAYEQYF.

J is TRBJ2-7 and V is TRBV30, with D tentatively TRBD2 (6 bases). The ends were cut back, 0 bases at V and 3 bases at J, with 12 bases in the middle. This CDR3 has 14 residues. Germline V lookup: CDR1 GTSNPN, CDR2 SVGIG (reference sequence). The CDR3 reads CAWSVPGGYYEQYF. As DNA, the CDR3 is TGTGCCTGGAGTGTACCTGGGGGGTACTACGAGCAGTACTTC.

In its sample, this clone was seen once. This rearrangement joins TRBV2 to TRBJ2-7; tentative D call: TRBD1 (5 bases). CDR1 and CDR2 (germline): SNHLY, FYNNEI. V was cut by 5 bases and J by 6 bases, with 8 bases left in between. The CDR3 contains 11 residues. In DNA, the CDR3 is TGTGCCAGCAGTATAGACAGCGAGCAGTACTTC. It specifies CASSIDSEQYF.

DNA of the CDR3: TGCGCCAGCAGCGGACAGGGACCTGCAACAGATACGCAGTATTTT. Its translation is CASSGQGPATDTQYF. This chain connects TRBV5-1 to TRBJ2-3; 8 nucleotides align to TRBD1. Germline V gene sequence: CDR1 SGHRS, CDR2 YFSETQ. The CDR3 spans 15 residues. J lost 3 bases, V lost 4 bases, and 7 bases had no gene match.

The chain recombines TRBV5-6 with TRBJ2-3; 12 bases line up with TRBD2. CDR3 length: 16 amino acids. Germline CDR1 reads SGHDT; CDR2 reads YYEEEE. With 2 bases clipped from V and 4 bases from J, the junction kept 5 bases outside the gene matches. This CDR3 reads CASSFQLAGGPDTQYF. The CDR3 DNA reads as TGTGCCAGCAGCTTCCAACTAGCGGGGGGACCAGATACGCAGTATTTT.

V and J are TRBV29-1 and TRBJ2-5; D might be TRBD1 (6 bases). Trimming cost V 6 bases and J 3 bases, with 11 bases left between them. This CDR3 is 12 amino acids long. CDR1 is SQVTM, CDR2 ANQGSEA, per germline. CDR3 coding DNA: TGCAGCGTAGATGACAGGAAAGAGACCCAGTACTTC. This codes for CSVDDRKETQYF.

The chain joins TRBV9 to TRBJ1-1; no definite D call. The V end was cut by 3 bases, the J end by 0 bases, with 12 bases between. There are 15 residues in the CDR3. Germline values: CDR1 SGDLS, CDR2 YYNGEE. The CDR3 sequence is CASSGAGSMNTEAFF. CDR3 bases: TGTGCCAGCAGCGGAGCGGGATCGATGAACACTGAAGCTTTCTTT.

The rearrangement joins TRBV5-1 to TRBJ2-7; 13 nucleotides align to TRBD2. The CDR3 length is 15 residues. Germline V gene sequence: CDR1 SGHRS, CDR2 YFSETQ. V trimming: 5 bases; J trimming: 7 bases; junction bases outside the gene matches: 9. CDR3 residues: CASRAGLAGVTEQYF. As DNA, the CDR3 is TGCGCCAGCAGGGCAGGACTAGCGGGGGTTACGGAGCAGTACTTC.